This entry describes one T cell receptor beta chain. Its antigen is unknown. CDR1 SEHNR and CDR2 FQNEAQ come from the germline V gene (reference sequence). V lost 2 bases to trimming and J lost 4 bases, with 11 bases between them. There are 14 residues in the CDR3. TCRdb keeps only in-frame clones here, not all; method: immunoSEQ multiplex PCR. Here the sample spans around 77,000 clones, about 90% being singletons. These data belong to a study of siplizumab effects on memory and regulatory T cells. Findings of the study overall: Naive T cells seemed more diverse than memory cells; they also seemed major alloresponse contributors. Neither a naive nor a memory phenotype was assignable to roughly 80-96% of proliferating CD4+ or CD8+ clones. Proliferating siplizumab-culture Tregs lacked confirmation of suppressive function.

Sequencing was done on a sample of CD8+ T cells sorted from blood. This TCR was sampled from a human donor in good health. The chain employs TRBV7-9 and TRBJ1-2; the D is unclear. CDR3 amino acids: CASSLSPGPYGYTF. DNA for the CDR3: TGTGCCAGCAGCTTAAGTCCGGGTCCCTATGGCTACACCTTC.